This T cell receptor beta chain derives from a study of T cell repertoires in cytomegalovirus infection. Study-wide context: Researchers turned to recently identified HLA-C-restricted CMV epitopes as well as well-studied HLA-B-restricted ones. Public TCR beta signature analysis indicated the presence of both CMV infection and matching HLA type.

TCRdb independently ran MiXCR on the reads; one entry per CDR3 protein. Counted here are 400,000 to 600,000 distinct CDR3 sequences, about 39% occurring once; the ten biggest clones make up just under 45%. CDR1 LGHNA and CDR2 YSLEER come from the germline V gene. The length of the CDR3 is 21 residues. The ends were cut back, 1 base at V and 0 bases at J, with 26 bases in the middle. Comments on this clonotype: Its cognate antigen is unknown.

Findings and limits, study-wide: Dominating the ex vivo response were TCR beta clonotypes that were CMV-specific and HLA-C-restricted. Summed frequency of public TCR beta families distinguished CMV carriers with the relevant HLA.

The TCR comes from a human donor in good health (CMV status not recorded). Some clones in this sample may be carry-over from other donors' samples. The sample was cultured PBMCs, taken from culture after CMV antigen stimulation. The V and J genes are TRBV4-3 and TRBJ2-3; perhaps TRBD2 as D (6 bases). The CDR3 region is CASSQALRPGAWGPSTDTQYF. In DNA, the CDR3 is TGCGCCAGCAGCCAAGCACTGCGTCCGGGAGCGTGGGGACCCAGCACAGATACGCAGTATTTT.